This TCR beta chain was observed in a study of T-cell reconstitution after alpha-beta-depleted transplantation in children. Unique molecular identifiers were incorporated during preparation of the TCRbeta library. From the PCR reads, TCRdb called clonotypes with MiXCR, one entry per CDR3 protein. Of some 640,000 distinct CDR3 sequences listed, 16% are singletons. Germline CDR1 and CDR2: SGHTA and FQGNSA. The CDR3 spans 14 residues. V was clipped by 5 bases and J by 8 bases, with 16 bases between them. This clonotype was recorded many times. This chain connects TRBV7-2 to TRBJ2-4, with D unclear. The receptor was isolated from a human donor who donated a stem cell graft to a child with acute myeloid leukemia. The input for sequencing was PBMCs from the stem cell graft donor, taken from the stem cell graft. As DNA, the CDR3 is TGTGCCAGCAGCGACGTTGCCGTGTGGGACATTCAGTACTTC. It codes for CASSDVAVWDIQYF.